This T cell receptor (beta chain) is drawn from a study of blood T cell repertoires in COVID-19. V was trimmed by 3 bases and J by 4 bases, leaving 10 bases between them. Germline CDR1 MDHEN, CDR2 SYDVKM. The CDR3 extends over 13 amino acids. Some clones are missing from TCRdb's copy, which holds only in-frame ones; the method was immunoSEQ multiplex PCR. The top ten clones hold roughly 5% of a sample with over 60,000 clones, 85% to 90% of them seen once. This clone was recorded once. The sequence was obtained from a woman in her 50s with active COVID-19. The chain combines TRBV28 with TRBJ2-7; a possible D gene is TRBD1 (7 bases). Sequenced sample: peripheral blood. The CDR3 coding sequence is TGTGCCAGCAGTTTCAGGGGGAGGTACGAGCAGTACTTC. This sequence encodes CASSFRGRYEQYF.